This TCR beta chain was identified in a study of regulatory T cells in long-lasting Graves disease. The sample's time point: persistent/refractory GD, antithyroid drugs over 5 years with positive TRAb. The TCR library was prepared using RNA isolated from PBMCs. This clonotype was counted between two and nine times. In building TCR beta libraries, iRepertoire HTBI primers were used together with Arm-PCR of CDR3 regions. TCRdb fed the multiplex PCR reads into MiXCR, producing one record per CDR3 protein. The sample has approximately 350,000 distinct CDR3 sequences; more than 20% are singletons. This clonotype originated in a woman aged 40 to 55 with Graves disease. The starting material was peripheral blood mononuclear cells (PBMCs), obtained when the disease was refractory, from a patient treated with antithyroid drugs.

The CDR3 DNA follows: TGTGCCAGTAGCCTTCCTAGCGGGAGAGGCAAAAACATTCAGTACTTC. Amino acids: CASSLPSGRGKNIQYF. The rearrangement uses TRBV19 and TRBJ2-4; TRBD2 matches at 10 bases. The germline gives CDR1 LNHDA, CDR2 SQIVND (reference sequence). V was clipped by 6 bases and J by 3 bases; unmatched bases: 8. The CDR3 has 16 residues.